Reported below is one T cell receptor beta chain. TCRdb recomputed calls from the 5' RACE reads with MiXCR, one row per CDR3 protein. The data show some 290,000 distinct CDR3 sequences, around 19% seen once. The data derive from a study of CD8 T cells in ankylosing spondylitis. The ends were cut back, 5 bases at V and 3 bases at J, with 15 bases in the middle. Per the germline V gene, CDR1 is SGHKS and CDR2 is YYEKEE (reference sequence). The CDR3 totals 14 residues. Sample: blood, either unsorted or a sorted T cell fraction (not recorded which). The origin of this receptor is a male donor with ankylosing spondylitis or in good health (not recorded which). This chain connects TRBV5-5 to TRBJ2-7, with a weak D call TRBD1 (6 bases). CDR3 residues: CASRPEDRFYEQYV. CDR3 DNA sequence: TGTGCCAGCAGACCGGAGGACAGATTCTACGAGCAGTACGTC.